These 14 T cell receptor beta chains came from one sample sequenced in a study of post-analysis software for immune sequencing data. Their recognized antigens are unknown. Broader study findings: Four to six TRBV segments were more frequent in patients than controls; TRBV5-6, TRBV5-1 and TRBV20-1 belonged to this group.

Libraries were made from TCR beta cDNA, and they carried unique molecular identifiers. TCRdb reprocessed the PCR reads with MiXCR, giving one entry per CDR3 protein. The table lists hundreds of thousands of distinct CDR3 sequences, less than 35% of them singletons. The sample consisted of blood. Receptors were obtained from a girl aged 5-17 years with multiple sclerosis.

The V call is TRBV20-1, the J call TRBJ2-7; 7 bases are shared with TRBD2. J was trimmed by 0 bases and V by 1 base; bases with no gene match: 3. Germline CDR1 DFQATT, CDR2 SNEGSKA (reference sequence). CDR3 length: 14 residues. In DNA form, the CDR3 reads TGCAGTGCTAGAGGGGGAGGGAGCTCCTACGAGCAGTACTTC. Residues: CSARGGGSSYEQYF.

The CDR3 is CASSSQGVDEQFF. The CDR3 bases are TGTGCCAGCAGCTCCCAGGGGGTCGATGAGCAGTTCTTC. The chain joins TRBV7-2 to TRBJ2-1; 7 positions match TRBD1. V gave up 4 bases and J gave up 8 bases; unmatched junction bases: 5. This CDR3 has 13 amino acids. In germline, CDR1 is SGHTA, CDR2 FQGNSA.

This clonotype was recorded a few times. The rearrangement links TRBV11-2 to TRBJ2-1, with TRBD2 matching 8 bases. Germline values: CDR1 SGHAT, CDR2 FQNNGV. J was trimmed by 3 bases and V by 5 bases; bases with no gene match: 15. CDR3 length: 18 residues. The CDR3 region is CASSPEGLAGTSYNEQFF. CDR3 in DNA: TGTGCCAGCAGCCCGGAGGGCTTAGCGGGGACCAGCTACAATGAGCAGTTCTTC.

V gene TRBV2 combines with J gene TRBJ2-2, with TRBD1 matching over 10 bases. The CDR3 has 15 residues. J gave up 2 bases and V 5 bases, and 2 bases lay outside the gene matches. Germline CDR1 SNHLY, CDR2 FYNNEI. The CDR3 here is CASSWTGGNTGELFF. Written as DNA, the CDR3 is TGTGCCAGCAGTTGGACAGGGGGTAACACCGGGGAGCTGTTTTTT.

This clonotype was detected a few times. The gene calls are TRBV2 and TRBJ2-5; D is ambiguous. Germline loops: CDR1 SNHLY, CDR2 FYNNEI. The V end lost 4 bases, the J end lost 0 bases, and 15 bases lay between the germline ends. CDR3 length: 16 residues. The CDR3: CASSAEGINNQETQYF. CDR3 bases: TGTGCCAGCAGTGCGGAAGGGATCAACAACCAAGAGACCCAGTACTTC.

The genes are TRBV4-3 and TRBJ2-3, with D perhaps TRBD2 (6 bases). This CDR3 has 14 residues. Germline V gene data show CDR1 as LGHNA and CDR2 as YSLEER. The germline V and J ends were trimmed by 0 bases and 6 bases, with 10 bases remaining between them. In DNA, the CDR3 is TGCGCCAGCAGCCAAGATAGGACTACGGATACGCAGTATTTT. Encoded protein: CASSQDRTTDTQYF.

Only a few counts were recorded for this clonotype. The chain has TRBV5-1 and TRBJ1-1; 7 bases are a match to TRBD1. The germline CDR1 and CDR2 sequences are SGHRS and YFSETQ. J gave up 3 bases and V 2 bases, and 4 bases lay outside the gene matches. CDR3 length equals 14 residues. The CDR3 DNA sequence: TGCGCCAGCAGCTTAACAGGGGATTACACTGAAGCTTTCTTT. This codes for CASSLTGDYTEAFF.

This clonotype has more than one count but fewer than ten. No DNA is shown, since the ends of the CDR3 on it are uncertain; the CDR3 is the one TCRdb lists. CDR3 sequence reads: CASSRWGQGSTNEKRFF. The chain carries TRBV5-1 and TRBJ1-4; TRBD1, the D gene given by the table, was not confirmed from the DNA. Per germline, CDR1 SGHRS and CDR2 YFSETQ. The CDR3 extends over 17 residues, inclusive of both ends.

The chain employs TRBV4-1 and TRBJ2-5; 7 bases agree with TRBD2. The J call is uncertain, as TRBJ2-7 better fits the DNA end. The CDR3 has 16 amino acids. Germline CDR1 MGHRA, CDR2 YSYEKL. CDR3 sequence (DNA): TGCGCCAGCAGCCAAGACATGGGCGGGAGAGCATACGAGCAGTACTTC. Translated: CASSQDMGGRAYEQYF.

This clonotype has a single count. The chain employs TRBV7-9 and TRBJ1-1, with D possibly matching TRBD1 (5 bases). This CDR3 region has 16 residues. CDR1 and CDR2 (germline): SEHNR, FQNEAQ (reference sequence). Trimming shortened V by 4 bases and J by 0 bases, and 15 bases separated the two germline ends. CDR3 sequence: CASSYPGTSMNTEAFF. The CDR3 bases are TGTGCCAGCAGCTACCCCGGGACCTCGATGAACACTGAAGCTTTCTTT.

Of note for this clonotype: A read error is likely, as this CDR3 ends without the conserved phenylalanine or tryptophan. The chain recombines TRBV27 with TRBJ1-2; D is perhaps TRBD1 (6 bases). Trimming pared 6 bases from V and 4 bases from J, leaving 9 bases between. CDR3 length: 12 residues. CDR1 is MNHEY, CDR2 SMNVEV, per germline (reference sequence). This CDR3 is CASRRGAYGYTC. The CDR3, as DNA: TGTGCCAGCAGGCGGGGGGCCTATGGCTACACCTGC.

This clonotype was counted a few times. The CDR3 spells CASSWGTGRGYTF. The CDR3 bases are TGTGCCAGCAGCTGGGGGACAGGGAGAGGCTACACCTTC. This chain links TRBV7-9 with TRBJ1-2; 9 bases align to TRBD1. The ends lost 4 bases at V and 8 bases at J; junction bases unmatched: 5. This CDR3 has 13 amino acids. Per the germline V gene, CDR1 is SEHNR and CDR2 is FQNEAQ (reference sequence).

This clonotype was counted a single time. V is TRBV12-3 or TRBV12-4 and J is TRBJ2-2; D is unresolved. The CDR3 runs 12 residues. V gave up 5 bases and J gave up 6 bases, with 7 bases separating them. DNA for the CDR3: TGTGCCAGCAGTCCCTTGGCCGGGGAGCTGTTTTTT. Residues: CASSPLAGELFF.

This clonotype was counted between two and nine times. This sequence joins TRBV12-3 or TRBV12-4 and TRBJ1-2; 9 nucleotides agree with TRBD1. CDR3 size: 13 residues. The junction had 7 bases not matched to a gene; V was cut back by 6 bases and J by 8 bases. CDR3 loop: CASRPTGGFGYTF. The CDR3 DNA is TGTGCCAGCAGGCCCACAGGGGGCTTCGGCTACACCTTC.